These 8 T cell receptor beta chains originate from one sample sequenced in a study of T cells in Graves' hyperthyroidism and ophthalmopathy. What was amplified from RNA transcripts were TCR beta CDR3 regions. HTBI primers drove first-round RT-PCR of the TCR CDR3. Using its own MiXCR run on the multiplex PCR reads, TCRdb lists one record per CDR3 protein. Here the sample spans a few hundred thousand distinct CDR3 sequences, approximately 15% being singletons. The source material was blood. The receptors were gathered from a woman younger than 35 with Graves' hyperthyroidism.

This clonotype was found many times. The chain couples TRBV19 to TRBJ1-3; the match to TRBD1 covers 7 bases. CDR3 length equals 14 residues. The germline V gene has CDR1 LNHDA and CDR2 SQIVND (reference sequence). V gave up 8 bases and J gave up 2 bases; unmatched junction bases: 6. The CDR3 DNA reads TGTGCCAGTCACCGGACAGGCCCTGGAAACACCATATATTTT. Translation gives CASHRTGPGNTIYF.

CDR3 residues: CASRRETSYNEQFF. The CDR3 nucleotides are TGTGCCTCACGCCGTGAGACCAGCTACAATGAGCAGTTCTTC. V is TRBV7-6 and J is TRBJ2-1; no clear D. Deletions cut 11 bases from V and 3 bases from J, with 17 bases between. This CDR3 contains 14 residues. Per germline, CDR1 SGHVS and CDR2 FNYEAQ.

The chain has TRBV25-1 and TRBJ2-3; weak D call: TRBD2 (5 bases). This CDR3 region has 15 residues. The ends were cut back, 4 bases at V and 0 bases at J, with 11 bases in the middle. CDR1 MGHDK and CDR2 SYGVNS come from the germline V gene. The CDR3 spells CASSGRLLSTDTQYF. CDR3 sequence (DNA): TGTGCCAGCAGTGGGAGACTACTTAGCACAGATACGCAGTATTTT.

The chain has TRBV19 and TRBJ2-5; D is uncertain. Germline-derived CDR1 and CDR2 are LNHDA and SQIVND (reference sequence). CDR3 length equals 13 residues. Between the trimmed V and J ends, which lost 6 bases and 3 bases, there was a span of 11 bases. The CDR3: CASRVRGEETQYF. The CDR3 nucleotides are TGTGCCAGTAGAGTCCGTGGTGAAGAGACCCAGTACTTC.

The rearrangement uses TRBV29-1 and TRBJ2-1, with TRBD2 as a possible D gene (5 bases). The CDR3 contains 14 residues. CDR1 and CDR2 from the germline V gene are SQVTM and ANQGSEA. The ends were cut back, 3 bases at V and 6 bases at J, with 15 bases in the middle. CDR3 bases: TGCAGCGTTGATCTTCTTTCCCGGGGCAATGAGCAGTTCTTC. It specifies CSVDLLSRGNEQFF.

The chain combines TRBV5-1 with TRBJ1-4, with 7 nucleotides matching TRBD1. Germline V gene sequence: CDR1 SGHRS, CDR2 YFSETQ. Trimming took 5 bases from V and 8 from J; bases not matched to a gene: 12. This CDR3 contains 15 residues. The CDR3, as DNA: TGCGCCAGCAGTAGCTCCAGGACAGGAGACGAAAAACTGTTTTTT. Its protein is CASSSSRTGDEKLFF.

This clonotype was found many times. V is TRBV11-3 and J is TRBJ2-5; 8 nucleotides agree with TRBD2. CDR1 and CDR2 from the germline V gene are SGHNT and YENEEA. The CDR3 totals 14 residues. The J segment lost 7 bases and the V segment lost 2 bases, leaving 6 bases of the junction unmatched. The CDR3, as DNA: TGTGCCAGCAGCTTAAAGCCGGGAGGGGGGACCCAGTACTTC. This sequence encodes CASSLKPGGGTQYF.

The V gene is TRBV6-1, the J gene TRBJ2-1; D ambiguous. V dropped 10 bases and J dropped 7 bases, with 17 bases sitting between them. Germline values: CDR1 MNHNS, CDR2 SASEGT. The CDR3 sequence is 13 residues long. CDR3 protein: CATHALEANEQFF. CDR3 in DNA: TGTGCCACCCATGCCCTTGAGGCTAATGAGCAGTTCTTC.